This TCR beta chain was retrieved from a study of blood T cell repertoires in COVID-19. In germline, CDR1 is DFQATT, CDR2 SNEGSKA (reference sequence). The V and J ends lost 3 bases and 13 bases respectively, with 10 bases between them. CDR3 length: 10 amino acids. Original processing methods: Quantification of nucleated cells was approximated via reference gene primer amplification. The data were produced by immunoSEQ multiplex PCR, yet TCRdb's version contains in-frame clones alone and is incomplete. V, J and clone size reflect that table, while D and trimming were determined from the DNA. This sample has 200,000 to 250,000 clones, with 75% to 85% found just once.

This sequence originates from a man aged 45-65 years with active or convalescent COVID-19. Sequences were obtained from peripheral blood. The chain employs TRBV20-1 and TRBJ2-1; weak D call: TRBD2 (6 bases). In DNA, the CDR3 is TGCAGTGCTAGGCGGGACCAACAGTTCTTC. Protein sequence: CSARRDQQFF.